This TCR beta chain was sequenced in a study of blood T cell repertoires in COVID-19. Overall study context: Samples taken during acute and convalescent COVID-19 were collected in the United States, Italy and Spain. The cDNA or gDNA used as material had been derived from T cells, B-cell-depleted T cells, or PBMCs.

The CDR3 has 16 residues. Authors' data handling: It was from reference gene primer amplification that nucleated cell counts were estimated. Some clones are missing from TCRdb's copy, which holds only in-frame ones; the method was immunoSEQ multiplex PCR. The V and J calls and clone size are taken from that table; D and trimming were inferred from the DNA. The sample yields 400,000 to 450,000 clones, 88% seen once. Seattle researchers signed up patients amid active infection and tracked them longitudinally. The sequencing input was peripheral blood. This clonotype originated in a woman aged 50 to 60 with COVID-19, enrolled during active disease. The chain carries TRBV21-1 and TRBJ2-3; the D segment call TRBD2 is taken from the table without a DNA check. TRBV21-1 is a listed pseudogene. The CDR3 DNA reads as TGTGCCAGCAGCAAACAGACTAGTAGGGTCACAGATACGCAGTATTTT. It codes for CASSKQTSRVTDTQYF.